This TCR beta chain was documented in a study of T cells in Graves' hyperthyroidism and ophthalmopathy. Recently diagnosed hyperthyroidism of less than 2 months' duration affected patients aged 18 to 65. Cells are PBMCs isolated from more than 8.5 ml of fresh blood. J gave up 6 bases and V 3 bases, and 4 bases lay outside the gene matches. The CDR3 runs 15 residues. The germline gives CDR1 MRHNA, CDR2 SNTAGT. RNA transcripts provided the source from which TCR beta CDR3 regions were amplified. A first-round RT-PCR of the TCR CDR3 used the HTBI primer set. TCRdb reprocessed the multiplex PCR reads via MiXCR and lists one record per CDR3 protein. The sample has some 400,000 distinct CDR3 sequences, around an eighth seen once.

This chain connects TRBV6-4 to TRBJ2-1; the match to TRBD2 covers 11 bases. The sequencing input was blood. This TCR was recovered from a man aged 25 to 40 with Graves' hyperthyroidism that later progressed to Graves' ophthalmopathy. CDR3 residues: CASSERLAGGNEQFF. Written as DNA, the CDR3 is TGTGCCAGCAGTGAAAGGCTAGCGGGGGGCAATGAGCAGTTCTTC.